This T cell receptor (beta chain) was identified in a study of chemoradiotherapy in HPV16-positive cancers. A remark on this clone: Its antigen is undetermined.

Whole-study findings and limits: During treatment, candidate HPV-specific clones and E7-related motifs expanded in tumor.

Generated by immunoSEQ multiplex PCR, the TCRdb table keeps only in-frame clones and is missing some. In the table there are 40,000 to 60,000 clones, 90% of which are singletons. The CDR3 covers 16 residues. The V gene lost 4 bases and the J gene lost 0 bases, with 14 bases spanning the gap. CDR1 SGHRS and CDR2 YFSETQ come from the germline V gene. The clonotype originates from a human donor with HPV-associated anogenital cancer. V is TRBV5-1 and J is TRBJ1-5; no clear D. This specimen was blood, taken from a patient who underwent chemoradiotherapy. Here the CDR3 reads CASSPVPQSSNQPQHF. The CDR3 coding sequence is TGCGCCAGCAGCCCGGTCCCACAGAGTAGCAATCAGCCCCAGCATTTT. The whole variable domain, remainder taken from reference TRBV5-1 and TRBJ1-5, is KAGVTQTPRYLIKTRGQQVTLSCSPISGHRSVSWYQQTPGQGLQFLFEYFSETQRNKGNFPGRFSGRQFSNSRSEMNVSTLELGDSALYLCASSPVPQSSNQPQHFGDGTRLSIL.